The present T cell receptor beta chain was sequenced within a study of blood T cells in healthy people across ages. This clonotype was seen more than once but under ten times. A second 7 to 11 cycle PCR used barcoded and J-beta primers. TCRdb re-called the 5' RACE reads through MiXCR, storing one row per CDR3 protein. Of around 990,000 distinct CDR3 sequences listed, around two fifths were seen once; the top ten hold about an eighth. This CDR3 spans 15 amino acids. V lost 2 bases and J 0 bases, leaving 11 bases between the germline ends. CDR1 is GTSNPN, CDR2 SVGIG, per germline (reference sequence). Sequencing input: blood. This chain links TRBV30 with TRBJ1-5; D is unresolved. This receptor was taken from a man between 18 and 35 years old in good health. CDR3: CAWSKSTASNQPQHF. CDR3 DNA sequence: TGTGCCTGGAGTAAGTCGACGGCTAGCAATCAGCCCCAGCATTTT.